The clone carrying this T cell receptor (beta chain) was observed a single time. The antigen remains unidentified. Other DNA sequences of this sample code for an identical CDR3. This sample is drawn from a study of T cell responses to AZD1222 COVID-19 vaccine. Study-level points and caveats: Just 5 to 7 AZD1222 recipients were seropositive at baseline. It was only after the peak T cell response that any repertoires were sampled. Donors skewed white British and female; clonal diversity was possibly underestimated.

Only in-frame clones appear in the TCRdb table, and some are missing; sequencing was by immunoSEQ multiplex PCR. The table has over 50,000 clones, more than 75% seen once. V was trimmed by 1 base and J by 5 bases, leaving 5 bases between them. CDR3 length: 13 amino acids. The germline gives CDR1 LNHNV, CDR2 YYDKDF (reference sequence). This sequence was found in an adult who received the AZD1222 COVID-19 vaccine. The sample in question was peripheral blood, obtained 28 days after the second AZD1222 dose. The chain couples TRBV15 to TRBJ2-2; possible D gene TRBD1, 5 bases. This chain's CDR3 is CATSRAGTGELFF. In DNA form, the CDR3 reads TGTGCCACCAGCAGAGCAGGGACCGGGGAGCTGTTTTTT.